This passage covers 15 T cell receptor beta chains from one sample sequenced in a study of vaccination effects on CD4 cells after COVID-19. No cognate antigen is known for these TCRs. TCRdb's copy holds only in-frame clones and misses some; the assay was immunoSEQ multiplex PCR. The profile covers tens of thousands of clones, with more than 65% appearing a single time and roughly 6% taken by the ten largest. CD4+ T cells were isolated after roughly nine days of culture. This sample comprised CD4+ T cells from PBMCs cultured without peptide, obtained before COVID-19 vaccination. The origin of the receptors is a human donor who received a COVID-19 vaccine.

The chain couples TRBV30 to TRBJ2-7; TRBD1 agrees at 7 bases. J gave up 3 bases and V 5 bases, and 10 bases lay outside the gene matches. The length of the CDR3 is 14 residues. Germline lookup yields CDR1 GTSNPN and CDR2 SVGIG (reference sequence). The CDR3 loop is CAWDRQGLNYEQYF. The CDR3 bases are TGTGCCTGGGACCGACAGGGTCTAAACTACGAGCAGTACTTC.

The chain employs TRBV30 and TRBJ2-5, with TRBD2 identical over 16 bases. The CDR3 contains 18 residues. Losses at the gene ends were 0 bases for V and 5 bases for J; bases not matched to a gene: 9. Germline loops: CDR1 GTSNPN, CDR2 SVGIG (reference sequence). CDR3 sequence: CAWSVGTSGRAKEETQYF. In DNA, the CDR3 is TGTGCCTGGAGTGTTGGGACTAGCGGGAGGGCTAAGGAGGAGACCCAGTACTTC.

V gene TRBV12-3 or TRBV12-4 combines with J gene TRBJ2-1; a weak D match, TRBD2 (5 bases). Trimming removed 6 bases from V and 9 bases from J, with 15 bases in between. The CDR3 totals 13 residues. CDR3 in amino acids: CASSPNRGSEQFF. The CDR3 region has the DNA TGTGCCAGCAGCCCAAACCGGGGAAGTGAGCAGTTCTTC.

The chain carries TRBV6-5 and TRBJ1-6; no firm D call. The length of the CDR3 is 15 residues. Germline V lookup: CDR1 MNHEY, CDR2 SVGAGI. V was clipped by 6 bases and J by 4 bases, with 13 bases between them. The DNA of the CDR3 is TGTGCCAGCAGCAAAACGAACCGTTATAATTCACCCCTCCACTTT. As protein: CASSKTNRYNSPLHF.

V usage is TRBV7-8 and J usage is TRBJ2-3; D perhaps matches TRBD1 (6 bases). Per the germline V gene, CDR1 is SGHVS and CDR2 is FQNEAQ. The V gene lost 8 bases and the J gene lost 1 base, with 10 bases spanning the gap. CDR3 length equals 13 residues. CDR3 protein: CASGGFGTDTQYF. In DNA, the CDR3 is TGTGCCAGCGGGGGCTTCGGCACAGATACGCAGTATTTT.

This chain joins TRBV6-6 and TRBJ2-5; 7 nucleotides line up with TRBD1. Trimming cost V 5 bases and J 2 bases; bases outside gene matches: 11. Germline loops: CDR1 MNHNY, CDR2 SVGAGI (reference sequence). The CDR3 contains 16 residues. The CDR3 sequence is CASSRPRTGRQETQYF. CDR3 DNA: TGTGCCAGCAGTCGCCCCCGGACAGGAAGACAAGAGACCCAGTACTTC.

The V call is TRBV14, the J call TRBJ2-1; unclear D gene. V gave up 2 bases and J gave up 6 bases, with 14 bases separating them. Germline V gene data show CDR1 as SGHDN and CDR2 as FVKESK. There are 15 residues in the CDR3. This chain's CDR3 is CASSQRAVSANEQFF. DNA for the CDR3: TGTGCCAGCAGCCAAAGGGCTGTGAGCGCCAATGAGCAGTTCTTC.

The rearrangement uses TRBV6-5 and TRBJ2-3; D might be TRBD1 or TRBD2, each matching 5 bases. The CDR3 is 14 amino acids. Trimming shortened V by 6 bases and J by 4 bases, and 14 bases separated the two germline ends. From germline, CDR1 is MNHEY and CDR2 SVGAGI. The CDR3 nucleotides read TGTGCCAGCAGCCCCGGGACCGCGCCAGATACGCAGTATTTT. Protein product: CASSPGTAPDTQYF.

This clone was seen only a few times. The chain couples TRBV10-3 to TRBJ1-2; the D gene is possibly TRBD1 (6 bases). The V gene lost 5 bases and the J gene lost 6 bases, with 16 bases spanning the gap. This CDR3 contains 14 residues. The germline CDR1 and CDR2 sequences are ENHRY and SYGVKD. CDR3 loop: CAISTPGARNGYTF. Written as DNA, the CDR3 is TGTGCCATCAGTACCCCGGGGGCGCGTAATGGCTACACCTTC.

The V call is TRBV12-3 or TRBV12-4, the J call TRBJ1-2; a weak D match, TRBD1 (5 bases). V dropped 3 bases and J dropped 4 bases, with 9 bases sitting between them. CDR3 length: 13 residues. Here the CDR3 reads CASSFAGGYGYTF. DNA of the CDR3: TGTGCCAGCAGTTTTGCGGGGGGCTATGGCTACACCTTC.

The chain joins TRBV9 to TRBJ2-1, with D perhaps matching TRBD1 (5 bases). CDR3 length equals 14 residues. The V end was cut by 0 bases, the J end by 3 bases, with 7 bases between. Germline loops: CDR1 SGDLS, CDR2 YYNGEE. The CDR3 DNA reads TGTGCCAGCAGCGTAGAAAGGGGCTACAATGAGCAGTTCTTC. Its protein product is CASSVERGYNEQFF.

This clone was counted between two and nine times. This chain joins TRBV5-4 and TRBJ1-6; TRBD1 is a possible D gene (5 bases). Germline values: CDR1 SGHNT, CDR2 YYREEE (reference sequence). The CDR3 runs to 14 residues. The V end was cut by 2 bases, the J end by 6 bases, with 9 bases between. The CDR3 DNA is TGTGCCAGCAGCTTCACAGGCCCTAATTCACCCCTCCACTTT. Encoded protein: CASSFTGPNSPLHF. The full variable domain, completed using reference TRBV5-4 and TRBJ1-6, is ETGVTQSPTHLIKTRGQQVTLRCSSQSGHNTVSWYQQALGQGPQFIFQYYREEENGRGNFPPRFSGLQFPNYSSELNVNALELDDSALYLCASSFTGPNSPLHFGNGTRLTVT.

This chain uses TRBV3-1 (or the pseudogene TRBV3-2) with TRBJ1-2, with 7 bases that match TRBD1. Losses at the gene ends were 2 bases for V and 8 bases for J; bases not matched to a gene: 5. This CDR3 contains 13 residues. The germline V gene has CDR1 LGHDT and CDR2 YNNKEL (reference sequence). Written as DNA, the CDR3 is TGTGCCAGCAGCCAATACAGGGGTGACGGCTACACCTTC. Protein product: CASSQYRGDGYTF.

The CDR3: CASSLLAAPYNEQFF. CDR3 nucleotides: TGTGCCAGCAGCCTACTAGCGGCTCCCTACAATGAGCAGTTCTTC. The chain couples TRBV14 to TRBJ2-1, with 8 bases matching TRBD2. This CDR3 region has 15 residues. Germline V gene lookup returns CDR1 SGHDN and CDR2 FVKESK. The V gene end was trimmed by 4 bases and the J gene end by 2 bases; junction bases not matched to a gene: 4.

This rearrangement joins TRBV30 to TRBJ1-1; 7 positions match TRBD1. The CDR3 consists of 13 residues. Germline assignment: CDR1 GTSNPN and CDR2 SVGIG (reference sequence). J lost 7 bases, V lost 5 bases, and 10 bases had no gene match. This chain's CDR3 is CAWQPRDRNEAFF. CDR3 nucleotide sequence: TGTGCCTGGCAACCCCGGGACAGAAATGAAGCTTTCTTT. The full variable domain, with the rest looked up from reference TRBV30 and TRBJ1-1, is SQTIHQWPATLVQPVGSPLSLECTVEGTSNPNLYWYRQAAGRGLQLLFYSVGIGQISSEVPQNLSASRPQDRQFILSSKKLLLSDSGFYLCAWQPRDRNEAFFGQGTRLTVV.